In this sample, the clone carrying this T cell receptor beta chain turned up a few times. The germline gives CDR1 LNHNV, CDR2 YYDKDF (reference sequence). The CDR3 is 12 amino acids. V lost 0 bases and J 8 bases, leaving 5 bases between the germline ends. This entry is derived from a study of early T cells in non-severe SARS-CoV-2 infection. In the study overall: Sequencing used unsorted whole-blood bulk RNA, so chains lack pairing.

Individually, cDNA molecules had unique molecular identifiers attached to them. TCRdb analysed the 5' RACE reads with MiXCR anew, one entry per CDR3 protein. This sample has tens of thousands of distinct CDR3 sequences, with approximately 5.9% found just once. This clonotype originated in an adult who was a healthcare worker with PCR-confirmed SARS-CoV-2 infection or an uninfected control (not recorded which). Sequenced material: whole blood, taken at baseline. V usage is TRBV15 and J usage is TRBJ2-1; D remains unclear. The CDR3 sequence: CATSRDSHEQFF. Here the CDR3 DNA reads TGTGCCACCAGCAGAGATAGCCATGAGCAGTTCTTC. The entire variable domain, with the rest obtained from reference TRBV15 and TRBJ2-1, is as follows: DAMVIQNPRYQVTQFGKPVTLSCSQTLNHNVMYWYQQKSSQAPKLLFHYYDKDFNNEADTPDNFQSRRPNTSFCFLDIRSPGLGDTAMYLCATSRDSHEQFFGPGTRLTVL.